The entry that follows covers one T cell receptor beta chain sequence. Time point of the sample: before natalizumab initiation. The data belong to a study of multiple sclerosis patients with progressive multifocal leukoencephalopathy. Study in general: Longitudinal control samples came from natalizumab-treated multiple sclerosis patients without PML.

The repertoire was sequenced with immunoSEQ multiplex PCR; TCRdb's copy has only in-frame clones and lacks some. The table has 25,000 to 35,000 clones, 85% to 90% seen once. The V end lost 3 bases, the J end lost 2 bases, and 10 bases lay between the germline ends. The CDR3 has 14 amino acids. The germline V gene encodes CDR1 SGHTA and CDR2 FQGNSA. The receptor was isolated from a human donor with multiple sclerosis. The V call is TRBV7-2, the J call TRBJ1-1, with D possibly matching TRBD1 (5 bases). Input material: PBMCs. The CDR3 is CASSFGGYNTEAFF. The CDR3 DNA reads TGTGCCAGCAGCTTCGGGGGATATAACACTGAAGCTTTCTTT.